Presented here are 24 T cell receptor beta chains from one specimen sequenced in a study of blood T cell repertoires in COVID-19. Some clones are missing from TCRdb's copy, which holds only in-frame ones; the method was immunoSEQ multiplex PCR. Found here are more than 50,000 clones, about nine tenths of them singletons; the top ten hold 7.5% to 9.5%. The sample consisted of peripheral blood. Receptors originate from a woman aged 40 to 49 with active COVID-19.

This rearrangement joins TRBV3-1 (or the pseudogene TRBV3-2) to TRBJ2-1, with 9 bases identical to TRBD2. V trimming: 5 bases; J trimming: 5 bases; junction bases outside the gene matches: 7. This CDR3 comprises 15 residues. The germline V gene has CDR1 LGHDT and CDR2 YNNKEL (reference sequence). In DNA, the CDR3 is TGTGCCAGCAGCTTCCTTAGCGGGGGTAACAATGAGCAGTTCTTC. Protein product: CASSFLSGGNNEQFF.

This chain connects TRBV18 to TRBJ1-2; 11 positions agree with TRBD1. In germline, CDR1 is KGHSH, CDR2 LQKENI. Germline trimming cut 3 bases from V and 8 bases from J; bases unmatched to any gene: 2. The CDR3 is made up of 13 amino acids. CDR3: CASSPDRGLGYTF. CDR3 nucleotide sequence: TGTGCCAGCTCACCGGACAGGGGGCTCGGCTACACCTTC.

The rearrangement uses TRBV10-3 and TRBJ2-3; the match to TRBD1 covers 9 bases. With V trimmed by 0 bases and J by 0 bases, 4 bases remained unmatched. Germline V CDR1 and CDR2: ENHRY, SYGVKD. The CDR3 covers 17 residues. The CDR3: CAISESTGTGSTDTQYF. CDR3 in DNA: TGTGCCATCAGTGAGTCGACTGGGACAGGGAGCACAGATACGCAGTATTTT.

CDR3 DNA sequence: TGCGCCAGCAGCTTGGACAGGGCCACCACAGATACGCAGTATTTT. Its translation is CASSLDRATTDTQYF. This chain connects TRBV5-1 to TRBJ2-3, with D maybe TRBD1 (6 bases). The CDR3 contains 15 residues. Germline values: CDR1 SGHRS, CDR2 YFSETQ. Between the trimmed V and J ends, which lost 0 bases and 2 bases, there was a span of 10 bases.

This chain links TRBV5-4 with TRBJ2-5; TRBD1 matches 7 bases. V shed 4 bases, J shed 1 base, and the junction held 7 bases outside the gene matches. Germline CDR1 reads SGHNT; CDR2 reads YYREEE (reference sequence). The CDR3 loop spans 15 amino acids. The CDR3 DNA reads as TGTGCCAGCAGCCGGGACAGCATTACCCAAGAGACCCAGTACTTC. Translating gives CASSRDSITQETQYF.

The chain carries TRBV5-4 and TRBJ1-2, with 11 bases that match TRBD1. The CDR3 runs to 15 residues. V lost 6 bases, J lost 5 bases, and 9 bases stayed unmatched. CDR1 and CDR2 from the germline V gene are SGHNT and YYREEE (reference sequence). CDR3 nucleotide sequence: TGTGCCAGCACTTGGCGGGGGACAGGGGGGTATGGCTACACCTTC. Residues: CASTWRGTGGYGYTF.

The rearrangement joins TRBV7-8 to TRBJ1-2; 7 positions match TRBD1. CDR1 is SGHVS and CDR2 is FQNEAQ in the germline V gene. The CDR3 is 14 residues long. Trimming removed 5 bases from V and 5 bases from J; junction bases left unmatched: 8. For the CDR3, the DNA is TGTGCCAGCAGCCTGACGGGGACAGCATATGGCTACACCTTC. Protein product: CASSLTGTAYGYTF.

This clone appeared a single time. The V gene is TRBV7-9, the J gene TRBJ1-4; the match to TRBD1 covers 7 bases. V lost 6 bases to trimming and J lost 6 bases; unmatched junction nucleotides: 4. CDR3 size: 13 residues. Per the germline V gene, CDR1 is SEHNR and CDR2 is FQNEAQ (reference sequence). The CDR3 loop is CASRVTGDEKLFF. For the CDR3, the DNA is TGTGCCAGCAGGGTAACAGGGGATGAAAAACTGTTTTTT.

The rearrangement uses TRBV3-1 (or the pseudogene TRBV3-2) and TRBJ2-7, with D unclear. The CDR3 length is 13 residues. Trimming stripped 3 bases from V and 1 base from J, with 7 bases between. From germline, CDR1 is LGHDT and CDR2 YNNKEL (reference sequence). The CDR3 DNA is TGTGCCAGCAGCCACAGGCGTTCCTACGAGCAGTACTTC. It encodes CASSHRRSYEQYF.

The rearrangement joins TRBV5-1 to TRBJ2-5; TRBD1 is a possible D gene (6 bases). This CDR3 contains 15 residues. Per germline, CDR1 SGHRS and CDR2 YFSETQ. Trimming stripped 0 bases from V and 4 bases from J, with 13 bases between. Here the CDR3 DNA reads TGCGCCAGCAGCTTGGATCGAGCGACAGGAGAGACCCAGTACTTC. It encodes CASSLDRATGETQYF.

The chain carries TRBV19 and TRBJ2-3, with 8 nucleotides matching TRBD2. Germline assignment: CDR1 LNHDA and CDR2 SQIVND (reference sequence). The trim removed 6 bases at V and 3 bases at J, leaving 5 bases unmatched. This CDR3 has 14 residues. This CDR3 is CASSSRGATDTQYF. CDR3 bases: TGTGCCAGTAGCTCGCGGGGGGCTACAGATACGCAGTATTTT.

The chain employs TRBV2 and TRBJ2-5; TRBD2 aligns across 10 bases. V was clipped by 0 bases and J by 3 bases; unmatched bases: 7. The CDR3 is 17 amino acids. Germline values: CDR1 SNHLY, CDR2 FYNNEI. The CDR3 loop reads CASSEAWISGGKETQYF. As DNA, the CDR3 is TGTGCCAGCAGTGAAGCGTGGATTAGCGGGGGGAAAGAGACCCAGTACTTC.

The chain joins TRBV3-1 (or the pseudogene TRBV3-2) to TRBJ2-1, with 9 bases fitting TRBD1. Germline V lookup: CDR1 LGHDT, CDR2 YNNKEL (reference sequence). Trimming at V came to 3 bases and at J to 6 bases, leaving 6 bases not matched to a gene. CDR3 length: 15 amino acids. In DNA, the CDR3 is TGTGCCAGCAGCCACGGGACAGGGACGGTCAATGAGCAGTTCTTC. Residues: CASSHGTGTVNEQFF.

The chain links TRBV18 to TRBJ1-2; 8 bases agree with TRBD1. The CDR3 extends over 14 amino acids. Per the germline V gene, CDR1 is KGHSH and CDR2 is LQKENI. The junction had 2 bases not matched to a gene; V was cut back by 3 bases and J by 2 bases. The CDR3 DNA reads TGTGCCAGCTCACCGGACAGGGCAAACTATGGCTACACCTTC. Amino acid sequence: CASSPDRANYGYTF.

The chain is built from TRBV15 and TRBJ2-1, with 9 bases aligning to TRBD2. CDR1 and CDR2 (germline): LNHNV, YYDKDF (reference sequence). The V gene end was trimmed by 0 bases and the J gene end by 7 bases; junction bases not matched to a gene: 4. The CDR3 has 15 amino acids. The CDR3 DNA is TGTGCCACCAGCAGAGATGTGGCGGGGGGGAATGAGCAGTTCTTC. The encoded protein is CATSRDVAGGNEQFF.

This chain joins TRBV7-9 and TRBJ2-1; D uncertain. CDR1 is SEHNR and CDR2 is FQNEAQ in the germline V gene (reference sequence). The CDR3 is made up of 16 amino acids. Deletions cut 5 bases from V and 3 bases from J, with 17 bases between. Here the CDR3 DNA reads TGTGCCAGCAGCCGCCTACCTGGCCGCGGCTACAATGAGCAGTTCTTC. This gives the protein CASSRLPGRGYNEQFF. The full variable domain, its missing parts supplied by reference TRBV7-9 and TRBJ2-1, is DTGVSQNPRHKITKRGQNVTFRCDPISEHNRLYWYRQTLGQGPEFLTYFQNEAQLEKSRLLSDRFSAERPKGSFSTLEIQRTEQGDSAMYLCASSRLPGRGYNEQFFGPGTRLTVL.

The J gene is TRBJ2-3, the V gene TRBV5-4, with 10 bases lining up with TRBD1. The CDR3 covers 15 residues. After removal of 5 bases from V and 0 bases from J, the junction contained 3 bases not matched to a gene. The germline V gene has CDR1 SGHNT and CDR2 YYREEE (reference sequence). CDR3 sequence reads: CASRTGGTSTDTQYF. For the CDR3, the DNA is TGTGCCAGCAGGACAGGGGGCACTAGCACAGATACGCAGTATTTT.

The V gene is TRBV18, the J gene TRBJ1-1, with D tentatively TRBD1 (5 bases). Germline V gene lookup returns CDR1 KGHSH and CDR2 LQKENI. V was pared by 6 bases and J by 7 bases, with 21 bases between. The CDR3 is 15 amino acids. Here the CDR3 DNA reads TGTGCCAGCTCGCCCCAAAGGCAGGGCGCGAATGAAGCTTTCTTT. This translates into CASSPQRQGANEAFF. The full variable domain, rest sourced from reference TRBV18 and TRBJ1-1, is NAGVMQNPRHLVRRRGQEARLRCSPMKGHSHVYWYRQLPEEGLKFMVYLQKENIIDESGMPKERFSAEFPKEGPSILRIQQVVRGDSAAYFCASSPQRQGANEAFFGQGTRLTVV.

The chain uses TRBV5-1 and TRBJ1-3; no clear D. The CDR3 length is 15 residues. Trimming removed 0 bases from V and 0 bases from J, with 7 bases in between. CDR1 and CDR2 (germline): SGHRS, YFSETQ. CDR3 sequence (DNA): TGCGCCAGCAGCTTGGAAGGAGCCTCTGGAAACACCATATATTTT. It yields the protein CASSLEGASGNTIYF.

V usage is TRBV5-1 and J usage is TRBJ1-1, with 7 bases matching TRBD1. Germline V CDR1 and CDR2: SGHRS, YFSETQ. The CDR3 runs 17 residues. The V segment lost 6 bases and the J segment 1 base; nucleotides outside the gene matches: 15. CDR3 amino acids: CASTPGRGPTTNTEAFF. The CDR3 DNA sequence: TGCGCCAGCACCCCTGGTAGGGGGCCAACGACGAACACTGAAGCTTTCTTT. Variable domain in full (rest from reference TRBV5-1 and TRBJ1-1): KAGVTQTPRYLIKTRGQQVTLSCSPISGHRSVSWYQQTPGQGLQFLFEYFSETQRNKGNFPGRFSGRQFSNSRSEMNVSTLELGDSALYLCASTPGRGPTTNTEAFFGQGTRLTVV.

On this clone itself: The junction does not match germline at one end; this may be a read error. V gene TRBV7-7 combines with J gene TRBJ2-2; 7 bases agree with TRBD2. This CDR3 is built from 16 residues. Per the germline V gene, CDR1 is SSHAT and CDR2 is FNYEAQ (reference sequence). The chain's CDR3 is CASSKSGRVNTGELFF. The CDR3 DNA reads TGTGCTAGCAGCAAGTCAGGGAGGGTGAACACCGGGGAGCTGTTTTTT.

The V gene is TRBV27, the J gene TRBJ2-7; 8 positions match TRBD2. Losses at the gene ends were 2 bases for V and 5 bases for J; bases not matched to a gene: 11. Per the germline V gene, CDR1 is MNHEY and CDR2 is SMNVEV (reference sequence). The CDR3 consists of 16 residues. CDR3 sequence reads: CASSLIFAGGGNEQYF. In nucleotides, the CDR3 is TGTGCCAGCAGTTTAATTTTCGCGGGGGGAGGAAACGAGCAGTACTTC.

This chain connects TRBV11-3 to TRBJ1-1, with a possible D match to TRBD1 (5 bases). V shed 0 bases and J shed 0 bases, with 8 bases lying between them. The CDR3 contains 15 residues. Germline CDR1 SGHNT, CDR2 YENEEA. DNA for the CDR3: TGTGCCAGCAGCTTAGAGGGGGGGATGAACACTGAAGCTTTCTTT. This gives the protein CASSLEGGMNTEAFF.

The chain employs TRBV7-8 and TRBJ2-3; 14 nucleotides line up with TRBD2. Trimming at V came to 5 bases and at J to 4 bases, leaving 5 bases not matched to a gene. The CDR3 spans 16 residues. In germline, CDR1 is SGHVS, CDR2 FQNEAQ. The DNA for the CDR3 is TGTGCCAGCAGCCCAACGACTAGCGGGGGGGCAGATACGCAGTATTTT. Its protein is CASSPTTSGGADTQYF.